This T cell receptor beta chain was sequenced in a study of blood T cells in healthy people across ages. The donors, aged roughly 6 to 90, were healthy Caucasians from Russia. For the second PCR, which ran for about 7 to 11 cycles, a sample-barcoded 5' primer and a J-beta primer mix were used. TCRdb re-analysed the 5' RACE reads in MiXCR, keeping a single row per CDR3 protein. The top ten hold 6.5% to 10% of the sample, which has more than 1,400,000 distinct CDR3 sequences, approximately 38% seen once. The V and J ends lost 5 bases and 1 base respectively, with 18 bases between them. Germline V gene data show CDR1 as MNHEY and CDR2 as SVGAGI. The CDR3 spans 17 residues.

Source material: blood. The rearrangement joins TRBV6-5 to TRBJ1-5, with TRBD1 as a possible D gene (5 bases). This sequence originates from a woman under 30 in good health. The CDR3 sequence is CASSQSVGRASNQPQHF. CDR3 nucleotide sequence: TGTGCCAGCAGTCAGTCGGTGGGCAGGGCCAGCAATCAGCCCCAGCATTTT.